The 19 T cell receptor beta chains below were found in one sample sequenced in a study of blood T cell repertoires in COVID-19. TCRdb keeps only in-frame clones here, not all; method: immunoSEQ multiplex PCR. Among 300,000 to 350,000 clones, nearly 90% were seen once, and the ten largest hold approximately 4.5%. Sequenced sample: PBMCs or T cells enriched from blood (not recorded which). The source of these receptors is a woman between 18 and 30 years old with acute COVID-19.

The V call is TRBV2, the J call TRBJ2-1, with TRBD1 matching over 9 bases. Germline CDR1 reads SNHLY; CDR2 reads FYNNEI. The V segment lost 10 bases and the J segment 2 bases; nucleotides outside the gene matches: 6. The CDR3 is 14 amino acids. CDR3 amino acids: CATGDRDAYNEQFF. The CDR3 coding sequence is TGTGCCACGGGGGACAGGGACGCCTACAATGAGCAGTTCTTC. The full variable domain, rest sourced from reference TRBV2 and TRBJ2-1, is EPEVTQTPSHQVTQMGQEVILRCVPISNHLYFYWYRQILGQKVEFLVSFYNNEISEKSEIFDDQFSVERPDGSNFTLKIRSTKLEDSAMYFCATGDRDAYNEQFFGPGTRLTVL.

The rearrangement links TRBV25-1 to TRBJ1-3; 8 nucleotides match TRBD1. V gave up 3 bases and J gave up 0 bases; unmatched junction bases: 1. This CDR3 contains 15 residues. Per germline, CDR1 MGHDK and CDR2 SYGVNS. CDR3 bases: TGTGCCAGCAGTGACACAGGGGGCTCTGGAAACACCATATATTTT. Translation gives CASSDTGGSGNTIYF.

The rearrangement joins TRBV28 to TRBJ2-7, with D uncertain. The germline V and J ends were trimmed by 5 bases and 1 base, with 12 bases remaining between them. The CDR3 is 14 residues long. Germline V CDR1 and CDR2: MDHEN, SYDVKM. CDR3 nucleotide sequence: TGTGCCAGCAGTGGTCCCGGTCCATCCTACGAGCAGTACTTC. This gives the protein CASSGPGPSYEQYF.

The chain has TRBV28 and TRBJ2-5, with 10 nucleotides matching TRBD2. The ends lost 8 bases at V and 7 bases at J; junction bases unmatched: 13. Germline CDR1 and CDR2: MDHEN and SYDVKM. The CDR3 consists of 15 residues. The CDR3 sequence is CASLGLAGDSRTQYF. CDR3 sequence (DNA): TGTGCCAGCTTAGGGCTAGCGGGAGATTCTAGGACCCAGTACTTC.

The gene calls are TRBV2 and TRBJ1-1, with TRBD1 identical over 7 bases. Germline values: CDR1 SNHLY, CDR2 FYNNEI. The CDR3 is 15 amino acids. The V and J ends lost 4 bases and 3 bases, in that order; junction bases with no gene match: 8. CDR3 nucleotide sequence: TGTGCCAGCAGTGGACAGGGTCCATCTCACACTGAAGCTTTCTTT. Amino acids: CASSGQGPSHTEAFF. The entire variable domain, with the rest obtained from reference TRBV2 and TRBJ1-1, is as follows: EPEVTQTPSHQVTQMGQEVILRCVPISNHLYFYWYRQILGQKVEFLVSFYNNEISEKSEIFDDQFSVERPDGSNFTLKIRSTKLEDSAMYFCASSGQGPSHTEAFFGQGTRLTVV.

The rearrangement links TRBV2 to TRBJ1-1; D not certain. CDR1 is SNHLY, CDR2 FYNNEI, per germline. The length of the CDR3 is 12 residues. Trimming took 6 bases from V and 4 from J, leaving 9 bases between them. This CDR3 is CASSYGVTEAFF. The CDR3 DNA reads TGTGCCAGCAGCTACGGGGTCACTGAAGCTTTCTTT. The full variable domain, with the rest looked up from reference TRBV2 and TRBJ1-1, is EPEVTQTPSHQVTQMGQEVILRCVPISNHLYFYWYRQILGQKVEFLVSFYNNEISEKSEIFDDQFSVERPDGSNFTLKIRSTKLEDSAMYFCASSYGVTEAFFGQGTRLTVV.

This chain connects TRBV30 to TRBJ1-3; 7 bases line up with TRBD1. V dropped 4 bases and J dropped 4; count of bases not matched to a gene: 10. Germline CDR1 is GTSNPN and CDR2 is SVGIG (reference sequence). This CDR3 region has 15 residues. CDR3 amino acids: CAWINRDSGGNTIYF. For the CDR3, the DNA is TGTGCCTGGATTAACCGGGACAGCGGAGGAAACACCATATATTTT.

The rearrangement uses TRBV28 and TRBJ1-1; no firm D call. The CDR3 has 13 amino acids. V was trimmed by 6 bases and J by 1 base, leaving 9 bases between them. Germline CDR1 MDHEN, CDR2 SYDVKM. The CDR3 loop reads CASSTQENTEAFF. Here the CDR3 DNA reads TGTGCCAGCAGCACGCAGGAGAACACTGAAGCTTTCTTT.

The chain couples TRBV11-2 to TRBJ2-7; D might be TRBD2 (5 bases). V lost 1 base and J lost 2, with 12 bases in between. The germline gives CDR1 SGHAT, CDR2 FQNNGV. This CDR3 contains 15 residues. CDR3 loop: CASSLGHFGAYEQYF. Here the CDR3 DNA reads TGTGCCAGCAGCTTAGGCCACTTCGGGGCCTACGAGCAGTACTTC.

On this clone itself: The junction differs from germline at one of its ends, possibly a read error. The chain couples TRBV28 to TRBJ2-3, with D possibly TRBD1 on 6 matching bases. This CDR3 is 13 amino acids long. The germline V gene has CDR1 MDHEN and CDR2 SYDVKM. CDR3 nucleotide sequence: TGTGCCAGCAGTGGACAATGGACAGACACGCAGTATTTT. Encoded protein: CASSGQWTDTQYF.

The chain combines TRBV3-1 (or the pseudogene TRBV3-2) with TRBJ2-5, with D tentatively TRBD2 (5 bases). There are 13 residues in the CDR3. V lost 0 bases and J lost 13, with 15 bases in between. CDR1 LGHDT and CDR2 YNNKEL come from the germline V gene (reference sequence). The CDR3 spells CASSQDELNGRYF. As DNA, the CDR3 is TGTGCCAGCAGCCAAGATGAGCTAAATGGGAGGTACTTC.

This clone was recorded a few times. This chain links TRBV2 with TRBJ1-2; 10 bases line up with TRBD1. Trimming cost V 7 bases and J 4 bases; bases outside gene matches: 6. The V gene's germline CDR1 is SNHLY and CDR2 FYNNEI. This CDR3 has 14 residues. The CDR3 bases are TGTGCCAGCAACACCGGGACAGGGGTCTATGGCTACACCTTC. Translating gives CASNTGTGVYGYTF.

As DNA, the CDR3 is TGTGCCAGCAGCCAGACTTCGACAGATCGATATGGCTACACCTTC. Translated, it gives CASSQTSTDRYGYTF. The chain joins TRBV3-1 (or the pseudogene TRBV3-2) to TRBJ1-2, with a weak D call TRBD1 (5 bases). The CDR3 is made up of 15 amino acids. Germline assignment: CDR1 LGHDT and CDR2 YNNKEL (reference sequence). V shed 3 bases and J shed 5 bases, with 16 bases lying between them.

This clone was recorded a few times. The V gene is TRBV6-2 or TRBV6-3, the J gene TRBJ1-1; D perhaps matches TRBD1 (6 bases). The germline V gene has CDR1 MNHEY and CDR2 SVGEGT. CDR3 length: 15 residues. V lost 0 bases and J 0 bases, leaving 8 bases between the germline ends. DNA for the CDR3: TGTGCCAGCAGTTACTCGTACAGGGTGAACACTGAAGCTTTCTTT. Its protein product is CASSYSYRVNTEAFF.

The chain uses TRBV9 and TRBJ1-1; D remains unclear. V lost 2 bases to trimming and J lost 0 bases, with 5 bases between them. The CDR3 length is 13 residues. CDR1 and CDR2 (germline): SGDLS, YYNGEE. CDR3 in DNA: TGTGCCAGCAGCGTCGTGTTGAACACTGAAGCTTTCTTT. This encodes CASSVVLNTEAFF.

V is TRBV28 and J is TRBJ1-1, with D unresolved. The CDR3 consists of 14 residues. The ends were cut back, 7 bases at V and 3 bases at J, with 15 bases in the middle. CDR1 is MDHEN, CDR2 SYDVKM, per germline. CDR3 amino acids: CASTSGEGHTEAFF. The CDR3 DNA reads TGTGCCAGCACCTCGGGTGAGGGCCACACTGAAGCTTTCTTT.

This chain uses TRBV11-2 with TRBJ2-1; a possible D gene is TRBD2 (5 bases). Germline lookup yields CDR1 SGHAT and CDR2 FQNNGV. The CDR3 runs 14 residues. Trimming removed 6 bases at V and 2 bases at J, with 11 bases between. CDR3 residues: CASSHPGAYNEQFF. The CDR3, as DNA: TGTGCCAGCAGTCACCCCGGGGCCTACAATGAGCAGTTCTTC.

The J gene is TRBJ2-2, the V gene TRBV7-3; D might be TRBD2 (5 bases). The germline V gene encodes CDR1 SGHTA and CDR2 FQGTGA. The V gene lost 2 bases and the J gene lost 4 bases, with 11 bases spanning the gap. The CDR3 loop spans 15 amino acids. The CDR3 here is CASSLDGMSTGELFF. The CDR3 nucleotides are TGTGCCAGCAGCTTAGACGGGATGAGCACCGGGGAGCTGTTTTTT. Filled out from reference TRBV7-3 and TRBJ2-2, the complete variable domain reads GAGVSQTPSNKVTEKGKYVELRCDPISGHTALYWYRQSLGQGPEFLIYFQGTGAADDSGLPNDRFFAVRPEGSVSTLKIQRTERGDSAVYLCASSLDGMSTGELFFGEGSRLTVL.

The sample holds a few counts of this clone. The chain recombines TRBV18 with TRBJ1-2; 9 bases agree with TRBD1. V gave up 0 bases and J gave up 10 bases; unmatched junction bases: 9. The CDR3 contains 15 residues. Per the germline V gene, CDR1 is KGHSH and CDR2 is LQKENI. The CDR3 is CASSPPDRGGSDYTF. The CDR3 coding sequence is TGTGCCAGCTCACCACCGGACAGGGGAGGGTCAGACTACACCTTC. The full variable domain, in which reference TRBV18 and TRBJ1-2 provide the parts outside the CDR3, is NAGVMQNPRHLVRRRGQEARLRCSPMKGHSHVYWYRQLPEEGLKFMVYLQKENIIDESGMPKERFSAEFPKEGPSILRIQQVVRGDSAAYFCASSPPDRGGSDYTFGSGTRLTVV.